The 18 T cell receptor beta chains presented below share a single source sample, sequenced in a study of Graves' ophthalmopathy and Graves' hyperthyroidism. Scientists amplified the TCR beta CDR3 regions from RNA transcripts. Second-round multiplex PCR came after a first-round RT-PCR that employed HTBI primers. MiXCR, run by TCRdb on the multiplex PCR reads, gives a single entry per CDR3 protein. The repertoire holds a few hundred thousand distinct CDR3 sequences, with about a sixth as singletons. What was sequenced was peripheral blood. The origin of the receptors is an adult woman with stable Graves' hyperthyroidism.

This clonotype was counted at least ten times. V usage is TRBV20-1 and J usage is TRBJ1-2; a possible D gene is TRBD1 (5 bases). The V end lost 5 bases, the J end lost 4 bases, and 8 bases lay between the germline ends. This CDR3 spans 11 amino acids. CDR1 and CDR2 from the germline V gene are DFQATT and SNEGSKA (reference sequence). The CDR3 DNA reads TGCAGTGCTGGGGACGGCTATGGCTACACCTTC. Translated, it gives CSAGDGYGYTF.

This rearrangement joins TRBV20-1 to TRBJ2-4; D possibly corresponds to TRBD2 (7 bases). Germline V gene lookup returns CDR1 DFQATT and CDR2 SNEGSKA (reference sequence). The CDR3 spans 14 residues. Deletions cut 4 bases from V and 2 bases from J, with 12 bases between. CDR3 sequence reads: CSANGGGTKNIQYF. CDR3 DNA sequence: TGCAGTGCTAACGGCGGGGGCACCAAAAACATTCAGTACTTC.

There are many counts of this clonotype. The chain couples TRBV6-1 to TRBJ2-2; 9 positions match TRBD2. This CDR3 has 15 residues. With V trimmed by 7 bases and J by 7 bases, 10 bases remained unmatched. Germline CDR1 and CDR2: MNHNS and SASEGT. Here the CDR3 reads CASTGTSSGGGELFF. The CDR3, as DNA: TGTGCCAGCACCGGGACTAGCTCCGGGGGCGGGGAGCTGTTTTTT.

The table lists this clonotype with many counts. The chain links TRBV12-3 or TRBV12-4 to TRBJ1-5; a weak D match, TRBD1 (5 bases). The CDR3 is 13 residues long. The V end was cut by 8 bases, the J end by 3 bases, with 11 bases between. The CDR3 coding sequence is TGTGCCAGCGGTCAGGGAAACAATCAGCCCCAGCATTTT. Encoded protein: CASGQGNNQPQHF.

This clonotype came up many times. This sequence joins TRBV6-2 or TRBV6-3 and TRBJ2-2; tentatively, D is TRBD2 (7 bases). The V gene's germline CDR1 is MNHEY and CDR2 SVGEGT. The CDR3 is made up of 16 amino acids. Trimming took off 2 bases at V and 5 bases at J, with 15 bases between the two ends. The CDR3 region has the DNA TGTGCCAGCAGTTACCTTCAGGGGAGGGAAACCGGGGAGCTGTTTTTT. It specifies CASSYLQGRETGELFF.

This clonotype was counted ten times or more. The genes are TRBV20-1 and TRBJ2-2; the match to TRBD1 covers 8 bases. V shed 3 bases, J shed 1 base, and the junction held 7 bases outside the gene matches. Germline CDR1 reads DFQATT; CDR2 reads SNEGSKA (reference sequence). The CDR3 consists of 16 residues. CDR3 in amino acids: CSARKTGAKNTGELFF. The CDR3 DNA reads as TGCAGTGCTAGGAAGACAGGGGCCAAGAACACCGGGGAGCTGTTTTTT.

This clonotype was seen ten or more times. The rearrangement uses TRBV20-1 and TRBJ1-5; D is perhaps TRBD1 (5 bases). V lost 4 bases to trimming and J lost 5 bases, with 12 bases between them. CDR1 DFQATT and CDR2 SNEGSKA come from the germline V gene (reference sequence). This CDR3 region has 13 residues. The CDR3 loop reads CSATGTGDQPQHF. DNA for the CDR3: TGCAGTGCTACCGGGACGGGGGATCAGCCCCAGCATTTT.

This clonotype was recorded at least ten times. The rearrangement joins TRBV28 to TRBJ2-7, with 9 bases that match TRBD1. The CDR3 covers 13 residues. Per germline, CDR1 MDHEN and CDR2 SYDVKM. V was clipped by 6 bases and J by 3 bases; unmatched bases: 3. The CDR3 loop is CASSTGQGYEQYF. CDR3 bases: TGTGCCAGCAGCACGGGACAGGGCTACGAGCAGTACTTC.

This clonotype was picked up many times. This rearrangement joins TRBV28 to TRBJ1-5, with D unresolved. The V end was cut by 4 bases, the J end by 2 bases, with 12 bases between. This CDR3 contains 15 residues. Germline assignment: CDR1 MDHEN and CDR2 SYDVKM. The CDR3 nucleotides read TGTGCCAGCAGTTACCTATCTAGGGGCAATCAGCCCCAGCATTTT. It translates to CASSYLSRGNQPQHF.

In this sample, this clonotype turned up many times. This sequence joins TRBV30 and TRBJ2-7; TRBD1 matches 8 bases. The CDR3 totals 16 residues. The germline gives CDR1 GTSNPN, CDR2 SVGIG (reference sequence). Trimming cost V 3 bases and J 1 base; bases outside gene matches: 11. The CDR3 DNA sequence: TGTGCCTGGAGCCCCCCCGGGACAGGAAAATCCTACGAGCAGTACTTC. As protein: CAWSPPGTGKSYEQYF. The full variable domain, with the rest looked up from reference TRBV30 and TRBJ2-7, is SQTIHQWPATLVQPVGSPLSLECTVEGTSNPNLYWYRQAAGRGLQLLFYSVGIGQISSEVPQNLSASRPQDRQFILSSKKLLLSDSGFYLCAWSPPGTGKSYEQYFGPGTRLTVT.

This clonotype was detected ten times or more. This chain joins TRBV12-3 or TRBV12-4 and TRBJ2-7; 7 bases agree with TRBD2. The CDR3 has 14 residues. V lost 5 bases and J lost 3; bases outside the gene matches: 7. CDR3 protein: CASSRSGNGYEQYF. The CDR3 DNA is TGTGCCAGCAGTCGGAGCGGGAACGGCTACGAGCAGTACTTC.

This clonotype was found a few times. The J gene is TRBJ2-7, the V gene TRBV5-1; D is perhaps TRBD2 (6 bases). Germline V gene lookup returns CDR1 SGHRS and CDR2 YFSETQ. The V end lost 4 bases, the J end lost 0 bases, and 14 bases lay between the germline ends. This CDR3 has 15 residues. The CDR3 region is CASSPGTHTSYEQYF. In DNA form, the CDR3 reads TGCGCCAGCAGCCCGGGGACTCATACCTCCTACGAGCAGTACTTC.

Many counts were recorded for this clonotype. The CDR3 DNA follows: TGTGCCACCAGCAGAGGTGTACAGGGCTTCGTTAAGTACTTC. Protein sequence: CATSRGVQGFVKYF. This sequence joins TRBV15 and TRBJ2-4, with a possible D match to TRBD1 (6 bases). Germline loops: CDR1 LNHNV, CDR2 YYDKDF (reference sequence). CDR3 length: 14 amino acids. V was trimmed by 1 base and J by 14 bases, leaving 18 bases between them.

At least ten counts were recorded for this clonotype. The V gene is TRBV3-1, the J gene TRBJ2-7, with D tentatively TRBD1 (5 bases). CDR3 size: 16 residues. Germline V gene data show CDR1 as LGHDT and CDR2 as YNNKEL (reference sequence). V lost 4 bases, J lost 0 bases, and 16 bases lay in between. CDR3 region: CASSPYLGHSSYEQYF. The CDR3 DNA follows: TGTGCCAGCAGCCCATACCTCGGACACAGCTCCTACGAGCAGTACTTC.

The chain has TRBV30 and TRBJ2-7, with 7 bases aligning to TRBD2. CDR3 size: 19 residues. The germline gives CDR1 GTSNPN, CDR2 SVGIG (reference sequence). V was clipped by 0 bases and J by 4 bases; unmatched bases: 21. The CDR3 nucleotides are TGTGCCTGGAGTGTGAGGGACCTCGGAGGGCTAGCGGACCTATACGAGCAGTACTTC. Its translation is CAWSVRDLGGLADLYEQYF. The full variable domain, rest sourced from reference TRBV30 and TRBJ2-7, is SQTIHQWPATLVQPVGSPLSLECTVEGTSNPNLYWYRQAAGRGLQLLFYSVGIGQISSEVPQNLSASRPQDRQFILSSKKLLLSDSGFYLCAWSVRDLGGLADLYEQYFGPGTRLTVT.

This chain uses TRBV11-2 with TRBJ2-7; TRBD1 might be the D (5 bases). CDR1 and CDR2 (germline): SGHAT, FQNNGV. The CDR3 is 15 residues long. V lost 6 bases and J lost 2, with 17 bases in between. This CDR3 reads CASSESWGVAYEQYF. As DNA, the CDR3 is TGTGCCAGCAGTGAATCCTGGGGCGTCGCCTACGAGCAGTACTTC.

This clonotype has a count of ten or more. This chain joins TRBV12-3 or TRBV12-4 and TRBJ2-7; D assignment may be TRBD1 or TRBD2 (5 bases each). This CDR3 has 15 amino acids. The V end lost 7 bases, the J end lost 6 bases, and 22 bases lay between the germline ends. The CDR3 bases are TGTGCCAGCAAACCTTCCCGGGGCCGGGTCGGCGAGCAGTACTTC. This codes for CASKPSRGRVGEQYF.

CDR3 sequence: CASSYSTAGNTIYF. The CDR3 coding sequence is TGTGCCAGCAGTTATTCGACAGCTGGAAACACCATATATTTT. This chain joins TRBV28 and TRBJ1-3; possible D gene TRBD1, 5 bases. The CDR3 is 14 amino acids. Germline lookup yields CDR1 MDHEN and CDR2 SYDVKM. V lost 4 bases and J lost 2, with 9 bases in between.